A single sample gave rise to the 23 T cell receptor beta chains below, sequenced in a study of cytomegalovirus exposure and HLA in healthy donors. Amplification used 60 Vbeta primers and 13 Jbeta primers. The table came from immunoSEQ multiplex PCR; TCRdb's copy has only in-frame clones and leaves some out. The repertoire holds roughly 150,000 clones, 70% to 85% seen once, with approximately 1.5% in the top ten. The sample consisted of PBMCs. The receptors come from a male donor in good health and CMV-seronegative.

This rearrangement joins TRBV7-2 to TRBJ2-5, with D maybe TRBD1 (5 bases). The V end was cut by 0 bases, the J end by 0 bases, with 8 bases between. Germline assignment: CDR1 SGHTA and CDR2 FQGNSA. The CDR3 sequence is 15 residues long. CDR3 bases: TGTGCCAGCAGCTTAGCGGGGCAGTACCAAGAGACCCAGTACTTC. This codes for CASSLAGQYQETQYF.

A few counts support this clone. The chain combines TRBV19 with TRBJ1-4; D is ambiguous. This CDR3 comprises 13 residues. V lost 6 bases and J lost 4, with 9 bases in between. Germline lookup yields CDR1 LNHDA and CDR2 SQIVND (reference sequence). The CDR3 loop is CASSGSGNEKLFF. The CDR3 DNA reads TGTGCCAGTAGCGGGTCCGGTAATGAAAAACTGTTTTTT.

The J gene is TRBJ2-5, the V gene TRBV7-9, with 7 bases fitting TRBD2. CDR1 and CDR2 (germline): SEHNR, FQNEAQ (reference sequence). The CDR3 extends over 13 amino acids. V was clipped by 5 bases and J by 4 bases; unmatched bases: 4. CDR3 nucleotides: TGTGCCAGCAGCGGAGGGGAGGGAGAGACCCAGTACTTC. It specifies CASSGGEGETQYF.

The CDR3 region has the DNA TGTGCCAGCAGCCCGGGGAGCAACACTGAAGCTTTCTTT. This gives the protein CASSPGSNTEAFF. The chain links TRBV7-2 to TRBJ1-1; D not certain. In germline, CDR1 is SGHTA, CDR2 FQGNSA. V lost 5 bases to trimming and J lost 2 bases, with 9 bases between them. The CDR3 length is 13 residues. The full variable domain, its missing parts supplied by reference TRBV7-2 and TRBJ1-1, is GAGVSQSPSNKVTEKGKDVELRCDPISGHTALYWYRQSLGQGLEFLIYFQGNSAPDKSGLPSDRFSAERTGGSVSTLTIQRTQQEDSAVYLCASSPGSNTEAFFGQGTRLTVV.

The chain recombines TRBV4-2 with TRBJ2-7; 8 bases line up with TRBD2. The CDR3 length is 14 residues. Germline V gene lookup returns CDR1 LGHNA and CDR2 YNFKEQ. With 1 base clipped from V and 5 bases from J, the junction kept 4 bases outside the gene matches. The CDR3, as DNA: TGTGCCAGCAGCCAAGCGCCAGCGGGAGACGAGCAGTACTTC. Amino acids: CASSQAPAGDEQYF.

The chain links TRBV10-3 to TRBJ2-5; possible D gene TRBD2, 7 bases. Germline-derived CDR1 and CDR2 are ENHRY and SYGVKD. The V gene lost 6 bases and the J gene lost 1 base, with 18 bases spanning the gap. The CDR3 runs to 16 residues. CDR3 loop: CAISEAGTGSQETQYF. CDR3 coding DNA: TGTGCCATCAGCGAAGCGGGAACAGGGTCCCAAGAGACCCAGTACTTC.

V and J are TRBV6-1 and TRBJ1-6; D is unclear. With 7 bases removed from V and 6 bases from J, the gap between germline ends came to 16 bases. CDR3 length: 15 amino acids. CDR1 and CDR2 (germline): MNHNS, SASEGT. CDR3 DNA sequence: TGTGCCAGCAACTCCCAGGCACGGCTTAATTCACCCCTCCACTTT. Translating it yields CASNSQARLNSPLHF.

This clone was found once. The V and J genes are TRBV5-1 and TRBJ2-2, with TRBD2 identical over 7 bases. Germline trimming cut 5 bases from V and 4 bases from J; bases unmatched to any gene: 8. The CDR3 sequence is 15 residues long. Germline V gene lookup returns CDR1 SGHRS and CDR2 YFSETQ. The CDR3: CASSEAGEVTGELFF. CDR3 DNA: TGCGCCAGCAGTGAGGCGGGAGAAGTCACCGGGGAGCTGTTTTTT.

The chain links TRBV4-1 to TRBJ2-1; the D gene is possibly TRBD2 (5 bases). V gave up 5 bases and J gave up 2 bases, with 19 bases separating them. The germline V gene has CDR1 MGHRA and CDR2 YSYEKL. The CDR3 contains 17 residues. DNA for the CDR3: TGCGCCAGCAGCTTTCCTACCCAGCGGAGAACCTACAATGAGCAGTTCTTC. Protein: CASSFPTQRRTYNEQFF.

The chain links TRBV4-1 to TRBJ1-2; D might be TRBD1 (5 bases). Germline CDR1 is MGHRA and CDR2 is YSYEKL. This CDR3 comprises 16 residues. V shed 1 base and J shed 0 bases, with 12 bases lying between them. CDR3 amino acids: CASSQAVAGTNYGYTF. In nucleotides, the CDR3 is TGCGCCAGCAGCCAAGCGGTGGCAGGGACTAACTATGGCTACACCTTC.

With regard to this clone: Other DNA sequences in the sample encode the same CDR3. The chain employs TRBV7-2 and TRBJ2-7; D may be TRBD2 (6 bases). Trimming pared 1 base from V and 0 bases from J, leaving 10 bases between. Germline V gene data show CDR1 as SGHTA and CDR2 as FQGNSA. The CDR3 spans 15 residues. CDR3 DNA sequence: TGTGCCAGCAGCTTAGGTAGCGGCTACTCCTACGAGCAGTACTTC. It yields the protein CASSLGSGYSYEQYF.

The chain employs TRBV5-1 and TRBJ2-5; 9 bases are shared with TRBD2. The CDR3 runs to 14 residues. Trimming removed 2 bases from V and 2 bases from J; junction bases left unmatched: 1. Germline CDR1 and CDR2: SGHRS and YFSETQ. The CDR3: CASSFLAGQETQYF. As DNA, the CDR3 is TGCGCCAGCAGCTTCCTAGCGGGGCAAGAGACCCAGTACTTC.

The CDR3 protein is CASSVRGLAGTDTQYF. The CDR3 DNA reads as TGTGCCAGCAGCGTTCGGGGGCTAGCGGGCACAGATACGCAGTATTTT. This chain links TRBV9 with TRBJ2-3; D might be TRBD2 (7 bases). Germline V lookup: CDR1 SGDLS, CDR2 YYNGEE. The CDR3 loop spans 16 amino acids. Trimming removed 2 bases from V and 1 base from J, with 14 bases in between.

The V call is TRBV9, the J call TRBJ2-7; perhaps TRBD2 as D (7 bases). The germline gives CDR1 SGDLS, CDR2 YYNGEE. V shed 0 bases and J shed 7 bases, with 17 bases lying between them. The length of the CDR3 is 15 residues. This chain's CDR3 is CASSVAGGRTEEQYF. DNA for the CDR3: TGTGCCAGCAGCGTAGCCGGGGGGCGAACGGAAGAGCAGTACTTC.

This rearrangement joins TRBV27 to TRBJ1-1; TRBD1 aligns across 7 bases. V was pared by 6 bases and J by 3 bases, with 7 bases of the junction left unmatched. Germline assignment: CDR1 MNHEY and CDR2 SMNVEV (reference sequence). CDR3 size: 14 residues. Here the CDR3 reads CASRRGGSDTEAFF. CDR3 in DNA: TGTGCCAGCAGGAGAGGGGGCTCCGACACTGAAGCTTTCTTT.

The chain is built from TRBV4-3 and TRBJ2-7; a possible D gene is TRBD2 (5 bases). This CDR3 has 15 residues. V lost 0 bases and J lost 2, with 11 bases in between. Per the germline V gene, CDR1 is LGHNA and CDR2 is YSLEER. DNA for the CDR3: TGCGCCAGCAGCCAAGAGGGAACGGGAACCTACGAGCAGTACTTC. Protein: CASSQEGTGTYEQYF.

This clone was seen a handful of times. The CDR3: CASNDRRSNQPQHF. DNA for the CDR3: TGTGCCAGCAATGACAGGAGGAGCAATCAGCCCCAGCATTTT. The rearrangement uses TRBV28 and TRBJ1-5; tentatively, D is TRBD1 (6 bases). Trimming removed 7 bases at V and 1 base at J, with 11 bases between. Germline V gene sequence: CDR1 MDHEN, CDR2 SYDVKM. The CDR3 is made up of 14 amino acids.

This clone was counted a single time. V and J are TRBV4-1 and TRBJ2-1; 12 bases map to TRBD2. The CDR3 consists of 16 residues. Trimming took 3 bases from V and 8 from J; bases not matched to a gene: 8. The germline CDR1 and CDR2 sequences are MGHRA and YSYEKL. The CDR3 spells CASSHPLAGGSDEQFF. CDR3 bases: TGCGCCAGCAGCCACCCACTAGCGGGAGGCTCGGATGAGCAGTTCTTC.

The chain recombines TRBV19 with TRBJ2-3; D gene ambiguous. V shed 0 bases and J shed 4 bases, with 5 bases lying between them. The CDR3 loop spans 13 amino acids. The germline V gene encodes CDR1 LNHDA and CDR2 SQIVND (reference sequence). CDR3: CASSIDSSDTQYF. Here the CDR3 DNA reads TGTGCCAGTAGTATAGATAGTTCAGATACGCAGTATTTT.

Worth noting for this clone: This same CDR3 is encoded by further DNA sequences in the sample. The CDR3 nucleotides are TGTGCCAGCAGGCAGATGTACGAGCAGTACTTC. This gives the protein CASRQMYEQYF. The J gene is TRBJ2-7, the V gene TRBV6-5; no reliable D call. Trimming shortened V by 6 bases and J by 4 bases, and 7 bases separated the two germline ends. The CDR3 spans 11 residues. Per germline, CDR1 MNHEY and CDR2 SVGAGI.

This chain links TRBV1 with TRBJ2-7; whether TRBD1, the table's D call, matches the DNA was not checked. TRBV1 is a recognized pseudogene. This CDR3 has 15 residues. Here the CDR3 reads CTSSHRDKPENEQYF. The CDR3 DNA follows: TGCACCAGCAGCCATAGGGACAAACCCGAGAACGAGCAGTACTTC.

The chain combines TRBV29-1 with TRBJ1-2, with D possibly matching TRBD1 (6 bases). V lost 7 bases to trimming and J lost 2 bases, with 11 bases between them. The CDR3 has 12 residues. Germline CDR1 reads SQVTM; CDR2 reads ANQGSEA. The CDR3 loop reads CSGRQENYGYTF. CDR3 DNA: TGCAGCGGCAGACAGGAGAACTATGGCTACACCTTC.

The chain has TRBV18 and TRBJ2-2; 7 nucleotides line up with TRBD2. Germline loops: CDR1 KGHSH, CDR2 LQKENI. J gave up 2 bases and V 3 bases, and 0 bases lay outside the gene matches. The CDR3 is made up of 14 amino acids. The CDR3 spells CASSPGLNTGELFF. CDR3 in DNA: TGTGCCAGCTCACCGGGACTAAACACCGGGGAGCTGTTTTTT.